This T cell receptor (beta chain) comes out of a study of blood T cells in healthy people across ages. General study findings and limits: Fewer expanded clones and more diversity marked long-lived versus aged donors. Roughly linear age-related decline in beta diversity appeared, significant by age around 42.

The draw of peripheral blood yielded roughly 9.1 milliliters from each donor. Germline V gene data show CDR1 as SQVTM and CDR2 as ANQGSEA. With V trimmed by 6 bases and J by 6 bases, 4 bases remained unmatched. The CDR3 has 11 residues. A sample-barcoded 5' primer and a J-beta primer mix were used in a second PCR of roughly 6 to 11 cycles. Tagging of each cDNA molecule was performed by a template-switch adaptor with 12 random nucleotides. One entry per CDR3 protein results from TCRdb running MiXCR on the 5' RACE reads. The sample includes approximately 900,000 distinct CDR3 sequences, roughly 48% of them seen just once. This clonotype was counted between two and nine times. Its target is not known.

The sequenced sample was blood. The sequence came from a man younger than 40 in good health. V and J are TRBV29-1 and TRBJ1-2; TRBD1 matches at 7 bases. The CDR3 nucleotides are TGCAGCGTGCGACAGGGTGATGGCTACACCTTC. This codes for CSVRQGDGYTF.